The 29 T cell receptor beta chains below all came from one sample that was sequenced in a study of cytomegalovirus exposure and HLA in healthy donors. It was with 60 Vbeta and 13 Jbeta primers that the PCR ran. Profiling relied on immunoSEQ multiplex PCR, and the TCRdb table lists in-frame clones only, not all of them. The repertoire consists of around 63,000 clones, with 65% to 80% occurring once and the leading ten covering approximately 3%. The sample taken for sequencing was PBMCs. Receptor source: a young woman in good health and CMV-seronegative.

The CDR3 DNA follows: TGTGCCAGCAGCGACCGGACAGGGAGAACAGATACGCAGTATTTT. It codes for CASSDRTGRTDTQYF. This chain links TRBV5-4 with TRBJ2-3, with 8 bases matching TRBD1. Germline V gene lookup returns CDR1 SGHNT and CDR2 YYREEE (reference sequence). The trim removed 4 bases at V and 3 bases at J, leaving 7 bases unmatched. CDR3 length: 15 amino acids.

This sequence joins TRBV27 and TRBJ2-1; 13 bases agree with TRBD2. With V trimmed by 6 bases and J by 7 bases, 6 bases remained unmatched. Germline V CDR1 and CDR2: MNHEY, SMNVEV (reference sequence). The CDR3 has 15 amino acids. CDR3 nucleotide sequence: TGTGCCAGCAGGATCGGACTAGCGGGAGTTAATGAGCAGTTCTTC. It translates to CASRIGLAGVNEQFF.

The CDR3: CAWRVVGGAQQFF. CDR3 DNA sequence: TGTGCCTGGAGGGTCGTGGGAGGGGCCCAGCAGTTCTTC. The chain is built from TRBV30 and TRBJ2-1; 7 positions agree with TRBD2. With V trimmed by 3 bases and J by 11 bases, 10 bases remained unmatched. In germline, CDR1 is GTSNPN, CDR2 SVGIG (reference sequence). The CDR3 is 13 residues long.

This chain connects TRBV5-6 to TRBJ1-4; D is uncertain. The V gene lost 1 base and the J gene lost 8 bases, with 9 bases spanning the gap. Germline V gene lookup returns CDR1 SGHDT and CDR2 YYEEEE. The CDR3 length is 13 residues. CDR3 region: CASSLRASEKLFF. CDR3 in DNA: TGTGCCAGCAGCTTGCGCGCGAGCGAAAAACTGTTTTTT.

This sequence joins TRBV27 and TRBJ2-7; TRBD2 aligns across 12 bases. The trim removed 6 bases at V and 5 bases at J, leaving 8 bases unmatched. The CDR3 totals 15 residues. Germline V gene lookup returns CDR1 MNHEY and CDR2 SMNVEV (reference sequence). Written as DNA, the CDR3 is TGTGCCAGCAGCTCTCGACTAGCGGGAGAGAACGAGCAGTACGTC. Translating gives CASSSRLAGENEQYV.

The chain couples TRBV18 to TRBJ2-5; unclear D gene. Germline V gene data show CDR1 as KGHSH and CDR2 as LQKENI. V lost 5 bases, J lost 4 bases, and 8 bases lay in between. This CDR3 spans 12 amino acids. CDR3 DNA sequence: TGTGCCAGCTCATCCGCACTAGAGACCCAGTACTTC. It is translated as CASSSALETQYF.

The chain recombines TRBV5-4 with TRBJ1-1, with 10 bases matching TRBD1. With 3 bases clipped from V and 8 bases from J, the junction kept 10 bases outside the gene matches. Germline values: CDR1 SGHNT, CDR2 YYREEE (reference sequence). The CDR3 totals 15 residues. The CDR3 loop reads CASSSETGGNREAFF. CDR3 sequence (DNA): TGTGCCAGCAGCTCCGAGACAGGGGGCAATCGCGAAGCTTTCTTT. The full variable domain, completed using reference TRBV5-4 and TRBJ1-1, is ETGVTQSPTHLIKTRGQQVTLRCSSQSGHNTVSWYQQALGQGPQFIFQYYREEENGRGNFPPRFSGLQFPNYSSELNVNALELDDSALYLCASSSETGGNREAFFGQGTRLTVV.

V and J are TRBV9 and TRBJ2-3; tentative D call: TRBD2 (5 bases). The CDR3 has 15 amino acids. The germline V gene has CDR1 SGDLS and CDR2 YYNGEE. Trimming took 0 bases from V and 4 from J, leaving 12 bases between them. CDR3 in DNA: TGTGCCAGCAGCGTAGGACTACTCCTATCAGATACGCAGTATTTT. Translation: CASSVGLLLSDTQYF.

The rearrangement links TRBV6-1 to TRBJ2-7, with 8 bases lining up with TRBD2. Per germline, CDR1 MNHNS and CDR2 SASEGT. V trimming: 3 bases; J trimming: 0 bases; junction bases outside the gene matches: 7. The CDR3 loop spans 16 amino acids. This CDR3 is CASSDRLLAVSYEQYF. DNA for the CDR3: TGTGCCAGCAGTGATCGTTTACTAGCGGTCTCCTACGAGCAGTACTTC.

The chain carries TRBV7-8 and TRBJ1-1; tentative D call: TRBD1 (5 bases). In germline, CDR1 is SGHVS, CDR2 FQNEAQ. The CDR3 spans 16 residues. Trimming pared 1 base from V and 0 bases from J, leaving 12 bases between. Written as DNA, the CDR3 is TGTGCCAGCAGCTTAGAGGCAGGGACTATGAACACTGAAGCTTTCTTT. The encoded protein is CASSLEAGTMNTEAFF.

The genes are TRBV14 and TRBJ1-1; TRBD1 is a possible D gene (5 bases). CDR3 length equals 13 residues. Trimming shortened V by 3 bases and J by 8 bases, and 13 bases separated the two germline ends. The germline gives CDR1 SGHDN, CDR2 FVKESK. CDR3 loop: CASSQVGHLEAFF. Written as DNA, the CDR3 is TGTGCCAGCAGCCAGGTTGGACATTTGGAAGCTTTCTTT.

V is TRBV6-1 and J is TRBJ1-1, with a tentative D call TRBD1 (6 bases). The CDR3 length is 18 residues. The V and J ends lost 2 bases and 1 base respectively, with 20 bases between them. Per the germline V gene, CDR1 is MNHNS and CDR2 is SASEGT. The CDR3 nucleotides read TGTGCCAGCAGTGAAAATATTGGAGTCGACAGGAGGAACACTGAAGCTTTCTTT. Amino acids: CASSENIGVDRRNTEAFF.

This clone was seen a few times. This sequence joins TRBV4-1 and TRBJ1-1; 11 bases are a match to TRBD1. The germline gives CDR1 MGHRA, CDR2 YSYEKL. V trimming: 4 bases; J trimming: 5 bases; junction bases outside the gene matches: 6. The CDR3 consists of 15 residues. The CDR3 DNA is TGCGCCAGCAGCCCCCAGGACAGGGGGCAAACTGAAGCTTTCTTT. This codes for CASSPQDRGQTEAFF.

This clone was found once. The rearrangement uses TRBV19 and TRBJ1-1; D unclear. CDR3 length equals 11 residues. V lost 6 bases, J lost 4 bases, and 6 bases lay in between. The germline CDR1 and CDR2 sequences are LNHDA and SQIVND (reference sequence). CDR3 in DNA: TGTGCCAGTAGGCTGGCCACTGAAGCTTTCTTT. The encoded protein is CASRLATEAFF.

V and J are TRBV10-3 and TRBJ2-1; TRBD2 aligns across 7 bases. The CDR3 consists of 17 residues. The germline V gene encodes CDR1 ENHRY and CDR2 SYGVKD. With V trimmed by 3 bases and J by 8 bases, 16 bases remained unmatched. The CDR3 spells CAISESPLAGVGYEQFF. DNA of the CDR3: TGTGCCATCAGTGAATCCCCGCTTGCGGGAGTGGGTTATGAGCAGTTCTTC.

The CDR3 region is CASSPRSPGTGELFF. Here the CDR3 DNA reads TGTGCCAGCAGCCCCCGTTCCCCCGGTACCGGGGAGCTGTTTTTT. V usage is TRBV9 and J usage is TRBJ2-2; D is unclear. Trimming removed 4 bases at V and 5 bases at J, with 15 bases between. The CDR3 runs 15 residues. From germline, CDR1 is SGDLS and CDR2 YYNGEE.

The chain links TRBV9 to TRBJ2-3; TRBD2 aligns across 15 bases. Germline V gene lookup returns CDR1 SGDLS and CDR2 YYNGEE. The junction had 5 bases not matched to a gene; V was cut back by 3 bases and J by 0 bases. The CDR3 totals 18 residues. The CDR3 spells CASSAGTSGRKSTDTQYF. The CDR3 nucleotides are TGTGCCAGCAGCGCCGGGACTAGCGGGAGGAAAAGCACAGATACGCAGTATTTT.

This clone was detected a few times. The chain carries TRBV7-2 and TRBJ2-3; D is perhaps TRBD2 (6 bases). V lost 1 base and J lost 3, with 14 bases in between. CDR1 and CDR2 (germline): SGHTA, FQGNSA. CDR3 length: 16 residues. DNA of the CDR3: TGTGCCAGCAGCTTAGTTGGCGGGGTTTTAACAGATACGCAGTATTTT. The encoded protein is CASSLVGGVLTDTQYF.

The chain links TRBV11-2 to TRBJ1-2, with 7 nucleotides matching TRBD1. The CDR3 is 13 residues long. Germline V gives CDR1 SGHAT, CDR2 FQNNGV. Unmatched junction bases numbered 2, after V lost 5 bases and J lost 2 bases. CDR3 amino acids: CASSPDRNYGYTF. DNA of the CDR3: TGTGCCAGCAGCCCGGACAGGAACTATGGCTACACCTTC.

J is TRBJ1-5 and V is TRBV6-1; 7 bases agree with TRBD1. V lost 0 bases, J lost 9 bases, and 5 bases stayed unmatched. In germline, CDR1 is MNHNS, CDR2 SASEGT. The CDR3 is 14 amino acids. CDR3 sequence reads: CASSEAGQAAPQHF. The CDR3 DNA sequence: TGTGCCAGCAGTGAAGCTGGACAGGCAGCGCCCCAGCATTTT.

This sequence joins TRBV2 and TRBJ2-2, with 8 bases matching TRBD1. Per the germline V gene, CDR1 is SNHLY and CDR2 is FYNNEI. This CDR3 comprises 18 residues. The junction had 7 bases not matched to a gene; V was cut back by 1 base and J by 0 bases. This chain's CDR3 is CASSEVPGGKTNTGELFF. The CDR3 nucleotides read TGTGCCAGCAGTGAAGTCCCAGGGGGCAAAACGAACACCGGGGAGCTGTTTTTT.

The V call is TRBV11-3, the J call TRBJ1-1, with a tentative D call TRBD1 (5 bases). The germline V gene encodes CDR1 SGHNT and CDR2 YENEEA. Between the trimmed V and J ends, which lost 4 bases and 10 bases, there was a span of 16 bases. The CDR3 totals 13 residues. This CDR3 is CASSSDWGEVAFF. The CDR3 DNA sequence: TGTGCCAGCAGCTCCGATTGGGGGGAGGTAGCTTTCTTT.

V gene TRBV6-6 combines with J gene TRBJ2-1; a weak D match, TRBD1 (6 bases). The CDR3 consists of 15 residues. Between the trimmed V and J ends, which lost 6 bases and 6 bases, there was a span of 18 bases. Germline assignment: CDR1 MNHNY and CDR2 SVGAGI (reference sequence). This chain's CDR3 is CASREQGTTGNEQFF. The CDR3, as DNA: TGTGCCAGCAGGGAACAGGGTACAACAGGCAATGAGCAGTTCTTC.

The CDR3 reads CASSRGPGGEGYTF. The DNA of the CDR3 is TGTGCCAGCAGTCGAGGTCCGGGGGGCGAAGGCTACACCTTC. V and J are TRBV6-5 and TRBJ1-2, with a tentative D call TRBD1 (6 bases). Per the germline V gene, CDR1 is MNHEY and CDR2 is SVGAGI. Trimming stripped 5 bases from V and 8 bases from J, with 18 bases between. There are 14 residues in the CDR3.

The chain has TRBV5-1 and TRBJ1-1, with D unresolved. In germline, CDR1 is SGHRS, CDR2 YFSETQ. CDR3 length: 14 amino acids. V lost 0 bases and J lost 5, with 11 bases in between. The DNA for the CDR3 is TGCGCCAGCAGCTTGGATGGTTCGCGGACTGAAGCTTTCTTT. This sequence encodes CASSLDGSRTEAFF.

This clone has just a few counts. V is TRBV30 and J is TRBJ1-1; 9 nucleotides match TRBD1. There are 15 residues in the CDR3. With V trimmed by 3 bases and J by 0 bases, 5 bases remained unmatched. Germline lookup yields CDR1 GTSNPN and CDR2 SVGIG (reference sequence). CDR3 nucleotide sequence: TGTGCCTGGAGGGGACAGGGCCCTCTGAACACTGAAGCTTTCTTT. Amino acid sequence: CAWRGQGPLNTEAFF.

The J gene is TRBJ1-1, the V gene TRBV13, with 9 bases aligning to TRBD1. CDR1 and CDR2 (germline): PRHDT, FYEKMQ (reference sequence). V lost 4 bases, J lost 6 bases, and 3 bases stayed unmatched. The CDR3 is 13 amino acids. CDR3 region: CASSYGTGPEAFF. Written as DNA, the CDR3 is TGTGCCAGCAGCTACGGGACAGGGCCTGAAGCTTTCTTT.

The chain joins TRBV10-3 to TRBJ1-1; perhaps TRBD1 as D (5 bases). This CDR3 has 14 amino acids. The germline gives CDR1 ENHRY, CDR2 SYGVKD. Trimming stripped 0 bases from V and 8 bases from J, with 13 bases between. CDR3 in amino acids: CAISESYRQREAFF. The CDR3 DNA reads TGTGCCATCAGTGAGTCGTATCGACAGAGAGAAGCTTTCTTT.

This sequence joins TRBV6-1 and TRBJ1-1; D gene unclear. CDR3 size: 12 residues. Germline values: CDR1 MNHNS, CDR2 SASEGT. V was cut by 4 bases and J by 5 bases, with 8 bases left in between. The CDR3: CASSGRGTEAFF. CDR3 DNA sequence: TGTGCCAGCAGTGGGAGAGGGACTGAAGCTTTCTTT.